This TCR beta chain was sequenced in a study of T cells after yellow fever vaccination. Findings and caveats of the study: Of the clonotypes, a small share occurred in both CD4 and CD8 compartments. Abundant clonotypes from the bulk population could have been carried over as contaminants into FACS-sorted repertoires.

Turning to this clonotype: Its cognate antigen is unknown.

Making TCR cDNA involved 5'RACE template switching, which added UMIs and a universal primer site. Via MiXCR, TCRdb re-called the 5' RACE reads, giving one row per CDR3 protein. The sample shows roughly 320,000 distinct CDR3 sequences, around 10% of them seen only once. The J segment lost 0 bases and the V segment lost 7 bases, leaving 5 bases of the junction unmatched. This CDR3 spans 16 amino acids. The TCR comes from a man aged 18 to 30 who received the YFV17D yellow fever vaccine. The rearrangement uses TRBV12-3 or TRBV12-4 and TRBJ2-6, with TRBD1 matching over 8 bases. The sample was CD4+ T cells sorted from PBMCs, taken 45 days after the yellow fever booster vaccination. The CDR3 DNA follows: TGTGCCAGCATGCCGGGACAGGCCTCTGGGGCCAACGTCCTGACTTTC. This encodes CASMPGQASGANVLTF.